This TCR beta chain was captured in a study of neoadjuvant nivolumab and ipilimumab in lung cancer. Details on this clone: The antigen remains undetermined.

Whole-study results and caveats: Only two of four nivolumab-treated tumors gained richness and clonality by surgery. Only a single major-pathologic-response sample was available for clonality analysis. TCR sequencing covered a small number of samples. Resected tumors had greater TCR richness and clonality than uninvolved lung.

TCRdb keeps only in-frame clones here, not all; method: immunoSEQ multiplex PCR. The top ten hold approximately 2.2% of the sample, which has roughly 34,000 clones, 92% seen once. The source material was peripheral blood, sampled after neoadjuvant nivolumab, alone or with ipilimumab, at or shortly before surgery. The TCR was taken from an adult with non-small cell lung cancer.

The CDR3, as DNA: TGTGCCAGCAGTGAAATAGCGGTCGCAGATACGCAGTATTTT. Translation gives CASSEIAVADTQYF. The J gene is TRBJ2-3, the V gene TRBV2; D perhaps matches TRBD2 (6 bases). CDR3 length: 14 residues. In germline, CDR1 is SNHLY, CDR2 FYNNEI. V lost 2 bases and J lost 4, with 10 bases in between.